A selection of T cell receptor beta chains follows, all from one sample in a study of CD8+CD57+ T cells in acquired aplastic anemia. One entry per CDR3 protein, called by TCRdb with MiXCR from the reads. The repertoire holds approximately 98,000 distinct CDR3 sequences, with around 50% as singletons. The sequencing input was sorted CD4+, CD8+, or CD8+CD57+ T cells (not recorded which) from PBMCs. These receptors all come from a human donor in good health, serving as a control. CDR3s include the opening cysteine and the closing phenylalanine or tryptophan. D genes are given only for firm matches. Part of the rows lack a size; the others show once, few, many or a class for expanded clones.

CASSIVRGGNQPQHF	TGTGCCAGTAGTATAGTTCGAGGTGGCAATCAGCCCCAGCATTTT	-	-	TRBV19	TRBJ1-5
CASSIGQGRYTEAFF	TGTGCCAGCAGCATCGGACAGGGCAGGTACACTGAAGCTTTCTTT	-	TRBD1	TRBV7-2	TRBJ1-1
CASRGGTSGGWDTGELFF	TGTGCCAGCAGGGGGGGGACTAGCGGGGGATGGGACACCGGGGAGCTGTTTTTT	-	TRBD2	TRBV12-3/TRBV12-4	TRBJ2-2
CASSVAERGGLDNEQFF	TGTGCCAGCAGCGTAGCGGAGCGGGGGGGCCTCGACAATGAGCAGTTCTTC	many	TRBD2	TRBV9	TRBJ2-1
CSARQTGLDYGYTF	TGCAGTGCTAGACAAACAGGGTTGGACTATGGCTACACCTTC	-	-	TRBV20-1	TRBJ1-2
CASHRGAFLTDTQYF	TGTGCCAGTCATAGGGGGGCCTTCCTCACAGATACGCAGTATTTT	many	-	TRBV2	TRBJ2-3
CASRNIAGGTDTQYF	TGTGCCAGCAGGAATATAGCGGGGGGCACAGATACGCAGTATTTT	few	TRBD2	TRBV6-1	TRBJ2-3
CASSRGAGNTEAFF	TGTGCCAGTAGTCGGGGAGCGGGGAACACTGAAGCTTTCTTT	-	-	TRBV19	TRBJ1-1
CASTIGQMNTEAFF	TGTGCCAGCACCATTGGACAGATGAACACTGAAGCTTTCTTT	many	-	TRBV3-1	TRBJ1-1
CSARDPGATGETQYF	TGCAGTGCTAGAGATCCAGGGGCCACGGGGGAGACCCAGTACTTC	-	-	TRBV20-1	TRBJ2-5
CASSSGENTQYF	TGTGCCAGCAGCTCAGGGGAAAATACGCAGTATTTT	-	-	TRBV7-2	TRBJ2-3